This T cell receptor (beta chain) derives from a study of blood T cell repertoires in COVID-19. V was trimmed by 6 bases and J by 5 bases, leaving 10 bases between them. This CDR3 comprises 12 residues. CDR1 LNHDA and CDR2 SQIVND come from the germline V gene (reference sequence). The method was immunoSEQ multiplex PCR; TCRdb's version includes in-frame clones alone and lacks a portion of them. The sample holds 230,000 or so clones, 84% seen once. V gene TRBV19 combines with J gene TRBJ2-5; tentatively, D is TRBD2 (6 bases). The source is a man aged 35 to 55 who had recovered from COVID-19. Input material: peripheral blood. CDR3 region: CASSAAGETQYF. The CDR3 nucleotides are TGTGCCAGTAGCGCCGCGGGGGAGACCCAGTACTTC.